The 10 T cell receptor beta chains presented below share a single source sample, sequenced in a study of cytotoxic CD8 clonotypes in ibrutinib-treated CLL. Clones were read by immunoSEQ multiplex PCR, and TCRdb kept only the in-frame ones, dropping some. The sample carries some 40,000 clones, 65% to 70% recorded once. Source: PBMCs, taken at disease progression, from a patient treated with ibrutinib. These receptors came from a human donor with chronic lymphocytic leukemia.

The chain couples TRBV7-6 to TRBJ2-7, with TRBD1 matching over 9 bases. V lost 5 bases and J lost 2; bases outside the gene matches: 7. CDR1 and CDR2 from the germline V gene are SGHVS and FNYEAQ. The length of the CDR3 is 15 residues. The DNA of the CDR3 is TGTGCCAGCAGCCTTAAGACAGGGGGTCCCTACGAGCAGTACTTC. Translation gives CASSLKTGGPYEQYF.

The V call is TRBV19, the J call TRBJ2-3; D remains unclear. The germline CDR1 and CDR2 sequences are LNHDA and SQIVND (reference sequence). The CDR3 runs 10 residues. The germline V and J ends were trimmed by 9 bases and 6 bases, with 7 bases remaining between them. This CDR3 is CASIGDTQYF. CDR3 DNA sequence: TGTGCCAGCATCGGGGATACGCAGTATTTT.

The chain links TRBV5-1 to TRBJ2-7, with a possible D match to TRBD2 (6 bases). Trimming stripped 2 bases from V and 2 bases from J, with 11 bases between. The CDR3 is 14 amino acids. Germline V gives CDR1 SGHRS, CDR2 YFSETQ. CDR3 in amino acids: CASSFSREAYEQYF. CDR3 nucleotide sequence: TGCGCCAGCAGCTTCTCGCGGGAAGCCTACGAGCAGTACTTC.

The CDR3 region has the DNA TGTGCCACCAGCAGAGGTTTAGCGGGAGGGGCCGAGCAGTACTTC. It specifies CATSRGLAGGAEQYF. The genes are TRBV15 and TRBJ2-7; 11 positions match TRBD2. The CDR3 covers 15 residues. J gave up 6 bases and V 1 base, and 5 bases lay outside the gene matches. Germline V gives CDR1 LNHNV, CDR2 YYDKDF (reference sequence).

V usage is TRBV4-3 and J usage is TRBJ2-3; possibly TRBD1 for D (6 bases). Germline CDR1 is LGHNA and CDR2 is YSLEER. Deletions cut 0 bases from V and 1 base from J, with 8 bases between. The CDR3 length is 15 residues. CDR3 loop: CASSQEDRGTDTQYF. The CDR3, as DNA: TGCGCCAGCAGCCAAGAGGACAGAGGCACAGATACGCAGTATTTT.

V usage is TRBV18 and J usage is TRBJ2-4; TRBD2 matches at 8 bases. Trimming at V came to 4 bases and at J to 9 bases, leaving 14 bases not matched to a gene. There are 16 residues in the CDR3. In germline, CDR1 is KGHSH, CDR2 LQKENI. CDR3 protein: CASSLKRESSGGIQYF. CDR3 DNA sequence: TGTGCCAGCTCACTTAAGCGGGAGTCGAGTGGAGGCATTCAGTACTTC.

The sample holds a few counts of this clone. V gene TRBV6-5 combines with J gene TRBJ1-1; D is perhaps TRBD1 (5 bases). The germline V gene encodes CDR1 MNHEY and CDR2 SVGAGI. V dropped 4 bases and J dropped 4 bases, with 13 bases sitting between them. The length of the CDR3 is 14 residues. CDR3 sequence (DNA): TGTGCCAGCAGTTCACCCTCAGGGTCCACTGAAGCTTTCTTT. It translates to CASSSPSGSTEAFF.

This clone was picked up one time. The chain combines TRBV9 with TRBJ2-5, with a weak D call TRBD2 (6 bases). Looked up from germline, CDR1 is SGDLS and CDR2 is YYNGEE. Trimming took 1 base from V and 5 from J, leaving 15 bases between them. This CDR3 is built from 15 residues. CDR3 amino acids: CASSVTGDGLETQYF. In nucleotides, the CDR3 is TGTGCCAGCAGCGTAACGGGGGATGGGCTGGAGACCCAGTACTTC. Drawing the rest from reference TRBV9 and TRBJ2-5, the complete variable domain is DSGVTQTPKHLITATGQRVTLRCSPRSGDLSVYWYQQSLDQGLQFLIQYYNGEERAKGNILERFSAQQFPDLHSELNLSSLELGDSALYFCASSVTGDGLETQYFGPGTRLLVL.

The chain recombines TRBV5-6 with TRBJ2-5; D possibly corresponds to TRBD2 (6 bases). CDR3 length: 15 residues. The germline gives CDR1 SGHDT, CDR2 YYEEEE. V lost 1 base, J lost 0 bases, and 10 bases lay in between. CDR3 DNA: TGTGCCAGCAGCTTGTCCGGGAGATACCAAGAGACCCAGTACTTC. This translates into CASSLSGRYQETQYF.

This rearrangement joins TRBV2 to TRBJ2-5, with 13 bases matching TRBD2. Losses at the gene ends were 9 bases for V and 3 bases for J; bases not matched to a gene: 4. The CDR3 sequence is 14 residues long. CDR1 and CDR2 (germline): SNHLY, FYNNEI. Here the CDR3 reads CARGGLAGKETQYF. CDR3 coding DNA: TGTGCCAGGGGGGGACTAGCGGGAAAAGAGACCCAGTACTTC.